Below, 5 T cell receptor beta chains from the same sample are listed, as sequenced in a study of beta chain features in type 1 diabetes. Expressed TCRB transcripts were sequenced because the entire RNA isolate underwent reverse transcription. The data were produced by immunoSEQ multiplex PCR, yet TCRdb's version contains in-frame clones alone and is incomplete. The sample consists of 20,000 to 30,000 clones, more than 60% of them appearing once. The sample taken for sequencing was Tregs from blood. These receptors all come from a woman aged 40 to 49 in good health.

The rearrangement links TRBV29-1 to TRBJ1-4, with 8 bases lining up with TRBD1. The germline gives CDR1 SQVTM, CDR2 ANQGSEA. The CDR3 totals 16 residues. The V and J ends lost 7 bases and 7 bases, in that order; junction bases with no gene match: 17. The CDR3 region is CSALALKTGAREKLFF. The CDR3 DNA is TGCAGCGCTTTGGCCCTAAAGACAGGGGCGCGTGAAAAACTGTTTTTT.

This clone is medium-sized (0.01 to 0.1%). V and J are TRBV7-2 and TRBJ2-1; TRBD2 agrees at 8 bases. This CDR3 is 14 amino acids long. With V trimmed by 6 bases and J by 4 bases, 5 bases remained unmatched. Germline CDR1 SGHTA, CDR2 FQGNSA. CDR3 region: CASRQRGPYNEQFF. CDR3 in DNA: TGTGCCAGCAGACAGCGGGGGCCTTACAATGAGCAGTTCTTC.

V and J are TRBV11-2 and TRBJ1-4; 8 nucleotides align to TRBD1. The CDR3 is made up of 16 amino acids. The J segment lost 6 bases and the V segment lost 2 bases, leaving 8 bases of the junction unmatched. Germline V CDR1 and CDR2: SGHAT, FQNNGV. DNA for the CDR3: TGTGCCAGCAGCTTACTTAGGGACAGGAGTTATGAAAAACTGTTTTTT. This gives the protein CASSLLRDRSYEKLFF.

The rearrangement joins TRBV7-8 to TRBJ2-5, with TRBD1 matching 7 bases. Near its end, the DNA agrees better with TRBJ2-7, so the J call may be wrong. The CDR3 spans 15 residues. Germline V gene lookup returns CDR1 SGHVS and CDR2 FQNEAQ. CDR3 bases: TGTGCCAGCAGCTTTGGACAGGTTAGCTCCTACGAGCAGTACTTC. Translating gives CASSFGQVSSYEQYF.

CDR3 amino acids: CASSLAGTGEFAQYF. CDR3 nucleotides: TGTGCCAGCAGCTTAGCCGGGACAGGGGAGTTTGCCCAGTACTTC. V and J are TRBV7-8 and TRBJ2-5; 10 positions match TRBD1. The J segment lost 9 bases and the V segment lost 0 bases, leaving 7 bases of the junction unmatched. Germline assignment: CDR1 SGHVS and CDR2 FQNEAQ. This CDR3 has 15 residues. The whole variable domain, remainder taken from reference TRBV7-8 and TRBJ2-5, is GAGVSQSPRYKVAKRGQDVALRCDPISGHVSLFWYQQALGQGPEFLTYFQNEAQLDKSGLPSDRFFAERPEGSVSTLKIQRTQQEDSAVYLCASSLAGTGEFAQYFGPGTRLLVL.